What follows are 8 T cell receptor beta chains derived from one specimen sequenced in a study of blood T cells in healthy people across ages. A second about 6 to 12 cycle PCR used barcoded and J-beta primers. TCRdb used MiXCR to reprocess the 5' RACE reads, holding one entry per CDR3 protein. The sample has around 1,600,000 distinct CDR3 sequences; 35% to 45% are singletons. Sample: blood. These receptors all come from a woman aged 18-29 years in good health.

This chain uses TRBV7-9 with TRBJ2-3; 9 bases are a match to TRBD2. This CDR3 contains 17 residues. Unmatched junction bases numbered 9, after V lost 1 base and J lost 4 bases. CDR1 and CDR2 (germline): SEHNR, FQNEAQ (reference sequence). In DNA form, the CDR3 reads TGTGCCAGCAGCTTAGAGGGACTAGCCCGTTTCCCAGATACGCAGTATTTT. Translation gives CASSLEGLARFPDTQYF.

The table lists this clonotype with a few counts. This chain uses TRBV6-1 with TRBJ1-4, with D unresolved. The CDR3 extends over 15 amino acids. Germline CDR1 is MNHNS and CDR2 is SASEGT. V dropped 3 bases and J dropped 0 bases, with 8 bases sitting between them. CDR3 in DNA: TGTGCCAGCAGTGACCCCAGAACAACTAATGAAAAACTGTTTTTT. Its protein is CASSDPRTTNEKLFF.

The chain is built from TRBV4-2 and TRBJ2-7; 7 bases match TRBD1. The CDR3 runs 16 residues. The J segment lost 3 bases and the V segment lost 0 bases, leaving 8 bases of the junction unmatched. CDR1 and CDR2 (germline): LGHNA, YNFKEQ. CDR3 nucleotide sequence: TGTGCCAGCAGCCAAGATAGAACAGGGGCTGTCTACGAGCAGTACTTC. Translated, it gives CASSQDRTGAVYEQYF.

Only a few counts were recorded for this clonotype. The DNA of the CDR3 is TGTGCCAGCAGCGTTTCCGGGACTAGGGGGAATGAGCAGTTCTTC. Its translation is CASSVSGTRGNEQFF. The chain employs TRBV9 and TRBJ2-1; 8 bases map to TRBD2. J lost 7 bases, V lost 2 bases, and 8 bases had no gene match. The CDR3 sequence is 15 residues long. Germline-derived CDR1 and CDR2 are SGDLS and YYNGEE.

A note on this clonotype: A read error may account for a junction end that differs from germline. V and J are TRBV7-7 and TRBJ2-1; 11 bases map to TRBD2. The CDR3 is 14 amino acids. CDR1 SSHAT and CDR2 FNYEAQ come from the germline V gene (reference sequence). The CDR3 DNA reads as TGTGCTAGCAGTATGACTAGCGGGACCTATGAGCAGTTCTTC. It specifies CASSMTSGTYEQFF.

The chain links TRBV4-3 to TRBJ1-6, with no clear D. The CDR3 length is 15 residues. The germline V gene has CDR1 LGHNA and CDR2 YSLEER. V was cut by 4 bases and J by 11 bases, with 18 bases left in between. The CDR3 sequence is CASSRDLGRLTPLHF. For the CDR3, the DNA is TGCGCCAGCAGCCGAGATTTAGGTCGCTTAACACCCCTCCACTTT.

Details on this clonotype: The DNA is omitted, as the CDR3 cannot be located on it reliably, and the CDR3 follows TCRdb's listing. The V gene is TRBV9, the J gene TRBJ2-1. Germline V lookup: CDR1 SGDLS, CDR2 YYNGEE. The CDR3 spans 15 amino acids, including both terminal residues. CDR3 protein: CASSVASGTYNERFF.

A few counts support this clonotype. The junction and the germline gene differ at one end; a read error may be behind it. This sequence joins TRBV6-2 or TRBV6-3 and TRBJ1-2, with D unclear. This CDR3 has 14 amino acids. Germline V CDR1 and CDR2: MNHEY, SVGEGT. The CDR3 is CASSLPEANCGYTF. CDR3 in DNA: TGTGCCAGCAGTTTGCCAGAGGCTAACTGTGGCTACACCTTC.